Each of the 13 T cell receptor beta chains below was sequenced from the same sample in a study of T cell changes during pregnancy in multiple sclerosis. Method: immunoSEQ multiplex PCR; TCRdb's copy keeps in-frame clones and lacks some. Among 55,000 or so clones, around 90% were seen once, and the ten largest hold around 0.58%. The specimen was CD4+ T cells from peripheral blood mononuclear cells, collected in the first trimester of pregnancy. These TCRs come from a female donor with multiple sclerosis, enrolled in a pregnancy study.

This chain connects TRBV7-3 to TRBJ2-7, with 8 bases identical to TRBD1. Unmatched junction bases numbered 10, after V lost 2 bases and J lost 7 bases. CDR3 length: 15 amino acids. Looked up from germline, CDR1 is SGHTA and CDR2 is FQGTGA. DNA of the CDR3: TGTGCCAGCAGCTTAGACCCCCAGGGGGCGCGGGAGCAGTACTTC. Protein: CASSLDPQGAREQYF.

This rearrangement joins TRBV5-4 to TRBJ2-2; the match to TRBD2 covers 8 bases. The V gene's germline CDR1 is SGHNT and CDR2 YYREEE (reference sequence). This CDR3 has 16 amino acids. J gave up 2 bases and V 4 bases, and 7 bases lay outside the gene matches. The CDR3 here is CASSHLAGPNTGELFF. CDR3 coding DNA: TGTGCCAGCAGCCATTTAGCGGGACCTAACACCGGGGAGCTGTTTTTT.

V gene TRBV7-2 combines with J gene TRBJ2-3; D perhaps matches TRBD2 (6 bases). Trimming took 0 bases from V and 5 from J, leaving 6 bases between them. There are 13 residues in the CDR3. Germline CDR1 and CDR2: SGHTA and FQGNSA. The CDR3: CASSLAGGDTQYF. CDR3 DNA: TGTGCCAGCAGCTTAGCGGGGGGAGATACGCAGTATTTT.

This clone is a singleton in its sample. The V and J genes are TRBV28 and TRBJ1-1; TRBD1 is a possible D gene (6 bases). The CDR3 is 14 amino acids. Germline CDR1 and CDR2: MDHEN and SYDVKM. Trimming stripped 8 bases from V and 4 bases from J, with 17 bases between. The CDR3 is CASLGRGPVTEAFF. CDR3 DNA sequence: TGTGCCAGCTTAGGGCGGGGGCCCGTCACTGAAGCTTTCTTT.

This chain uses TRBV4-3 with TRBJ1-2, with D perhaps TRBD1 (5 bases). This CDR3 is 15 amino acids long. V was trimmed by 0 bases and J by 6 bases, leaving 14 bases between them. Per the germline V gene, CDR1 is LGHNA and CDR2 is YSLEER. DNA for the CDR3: TGCGCCAGCAGCCAAGAAGTCACCCTAGGGGATGGCTACACCTTC. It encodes CASSQEVTLGDGYTF.

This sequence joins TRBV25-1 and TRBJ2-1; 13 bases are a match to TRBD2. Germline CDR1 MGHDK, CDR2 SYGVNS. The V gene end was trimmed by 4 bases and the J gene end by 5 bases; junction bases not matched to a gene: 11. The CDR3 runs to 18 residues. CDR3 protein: CASSVWTSGSLRNNEQFF. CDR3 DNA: TGTGCCAGCAGTGTTTGGACTAGCGGGAGCCTGAGAAACAATGAGCAGTTCTTC.

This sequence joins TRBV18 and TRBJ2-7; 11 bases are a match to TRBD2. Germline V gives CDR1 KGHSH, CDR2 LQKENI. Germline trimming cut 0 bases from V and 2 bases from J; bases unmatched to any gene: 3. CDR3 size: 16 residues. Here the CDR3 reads CASSPPGLAGTYEQYF. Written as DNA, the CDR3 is TGTGCCAGCTCACCACCCGGACTAGCGGGTACCTACGAGCAGTACTTC.

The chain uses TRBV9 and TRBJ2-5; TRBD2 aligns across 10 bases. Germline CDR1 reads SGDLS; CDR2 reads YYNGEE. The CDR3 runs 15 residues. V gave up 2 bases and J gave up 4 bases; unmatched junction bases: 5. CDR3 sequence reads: CASSVNLAGVETQYF. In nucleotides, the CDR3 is TGTGCCAGCAGCGTTAACCTAGCGGGAGTAGAGACCCAGTACTTC.

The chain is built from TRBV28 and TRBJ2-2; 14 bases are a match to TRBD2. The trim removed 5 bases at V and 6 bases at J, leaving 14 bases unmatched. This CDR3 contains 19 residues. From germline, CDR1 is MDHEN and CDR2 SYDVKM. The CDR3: CASSPRLAGGPVGSGELFF. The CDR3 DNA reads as TGTGCCAGCAGTCCCCGACTAGCGGGAGGGCCGGTTGGCTCCGGGGAGCTGTTTTTT.

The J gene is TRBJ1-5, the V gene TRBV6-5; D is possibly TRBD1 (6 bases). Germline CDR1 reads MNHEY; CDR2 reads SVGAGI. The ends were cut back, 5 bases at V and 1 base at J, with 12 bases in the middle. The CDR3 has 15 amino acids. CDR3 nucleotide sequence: TGTGCCAGCAGTAGGGGGGGGGCGAGCAATCAGCCCCAGCATTTT. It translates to CASSRGGASNQPQHF.

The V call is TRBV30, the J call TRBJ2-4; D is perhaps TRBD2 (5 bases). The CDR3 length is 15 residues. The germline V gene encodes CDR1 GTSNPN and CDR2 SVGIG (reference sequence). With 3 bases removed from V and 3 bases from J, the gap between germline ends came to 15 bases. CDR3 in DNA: TGTGCCTGGAGCGAGGGCGGTAAGGGCAAAAACATTCAGTACTTC. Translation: CAWSEGGKGKNIQYF.

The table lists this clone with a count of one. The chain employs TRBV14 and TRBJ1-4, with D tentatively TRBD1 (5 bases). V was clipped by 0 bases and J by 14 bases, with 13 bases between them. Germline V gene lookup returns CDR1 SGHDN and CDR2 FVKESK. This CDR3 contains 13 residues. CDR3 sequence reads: CASSQELSTALFF. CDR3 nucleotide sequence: TGTGCCAGCAGCCAAGAACTCTCGACAGCTCTGTTTTTT.

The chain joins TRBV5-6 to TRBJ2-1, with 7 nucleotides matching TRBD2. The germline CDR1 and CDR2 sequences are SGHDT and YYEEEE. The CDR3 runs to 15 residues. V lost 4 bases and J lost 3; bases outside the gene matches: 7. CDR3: CASSRRAGRYNEQFF. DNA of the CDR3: TGTGCCAGCAGCAGGAGAGCGGGACGCTACAATGAGCAGTTCTTC.